A selection of T cell receptor beta chains follows, all from one sample in a study of blood T cell repertoires in COVID-19. Sequenced by immunoSEQ multiplex PCR; TCRdb stores in-frame clones only, minus some. Of about 310,000 clones in the sample, around nine tenths were seen once. Sequences were obtained from peripheral blood. The receptors were sampled from a man between 65 and 85 years old with acute or convalescent COVID-19. The CDR3 runs from the conserved cysteine through the conserved F or W. The D gene is left open where the match is weak. Size values are once, few and many counts, or a class for expanded clones, and some rows have none.

D gene: .
clone size: once
V gene: TRBV9
J gene: TRBJ1-4
CDR3 DNA: TGTGCCAGCAGCGATCGTCAGGGGTTGTCGACTAATGAAAAACTGTTTTTT
CDR3 protein: CASSDRQGLSTNEKLFF

D gene: .
clone size: .
V gene: TRBV19
J gene: TRBJ2-7
CDR3 DNA: TGTGCCAGTAGTATGGTAGGGGACGAGCAGTACTTC
CDR3 protein: CASSMVGDEQYF

D gene: TRBD1
clone size: .
V gene: TRBV5-6
J gene: TRBJ1-2
CDR3 DNA: TGTGCCAGCAGCCCCACAGGGGACTATGGCTACACCTTC
CDR3 protein: CASSPTGDYGYTF

D gene: .
clone size: .
V gene: TRBV20-1
J gene: TRBJ2-1
CDR3 DNA: TGCAGTGCTAGTTTCCCCGGGACTCCACTCTCGGTAGGGCAGTTCTTC
CDR3 protein: CSASFPGTPLSVGQFF

D gene: TRBD2
clone size: .
V gene: TRBV11-2
J gene: TRBJ2-1
CDR3 DNA: TGTGCCAGCAGCTACGGACTAGCGGGTACTTACAATGAGCAGTTCTTC
CDR3 protein: CASSYGLAGTYNEQFF

D gene: .
clone size: .
V gene: TRBV6-5
J gene: TRBJ2-3
CDR3 DNA: TGTGCCAGCAGTTACGCGAGCAACACAGATACGCAGTATTTT
CDR3 protein: CASSYASNTDTQYF

D gene: TRBD2
clone size: few
V gene: TRBV11-3
J gene: TRBJ2-1
CDR3 DNA: TGTGCCAGCAGTGCACCGGGACTAGAATATGAGCAGTTCTTC
CDR3 protein: CASSAPGLEYEQFF

D gene: TRBD1
clone size: .
V gene: TRBV7-9
J gene: TRBJ1-1
CDR3 DNA: TGTGCCAGCAGCTCTTCCGGGACAGGGAACACTGAAGCTTTCTTT
CDR3 protein: CASSSSGTGNTEAFF

D gene: .
clone size: .
V gene: TRBV18
J gene: TRBJ1-5
CDR3 DNA: TGTGCCAGCTCACCAGGGGGAGGGAGTGTGCCCCAGCATTTT
CDR3 protein: CASSPGGGSVPQHF

D gene: .
clone size: .
V gene: TRBV7-2
J gene: TRBJ1-3
CDR3 DNA: TGTGCCAGCAGCCCCATGCGGAGCTCTGGAAACACCATATATTTT
CDR3 protein: CASSPMRSSGNTIYF

D gene: .
clone size: .
V gene: TRBV28
J gene: TRBJ2-5
CDR3 DNA: TGTGCCAGCAGCTTCGCTCTAACCGGGACATCCCAAGAGACCCAGTACTTC
CDR3 protein: CASSFALTGTSQETQYF

D gene: .
clone size: .
V gene: TRBV28
J gene: TRBJ1-1
CDR3 DNA: TGTGCCAGCAGTTTTCCTCCGGGACAGAACACTGAAGCTTTCTTT
CDR3 protein: CASSFPPGQNTEAFF

D gene: TRBD2
clone size: .
V gene: TRBV5-6
J gene: TRBJ2-1
CDR3 DNA: TGTGCCAGCAGCTTGACTGGACTAGCATCCAATGAGCAGTTCTTC
CDR3 protein: CASSLTGLASNEQFF

D gene: .
clone size: .
V gene: TRBV18
J gene: TRBJ1-1
CDR3 DNA: TGTGCCAGCTCACCCGGGGGATCTTCTGAAGCTTTCTTT
CDR3 protein: CASSPGGSSEAFF

D gene: TRBD2
clone size: .
V gene: TRBV2
J gene: TRBJ2-1
CDR3 DNA: TGTGCCAGCAGACTGACTAGCGGGGTAGGCAATGAGCAGTTCTTC
CDR3 protein: CASRLTSGVGNEQFF

D gene: .
clone size: few
V gene: TRBV19
J gene: TRBJ1-2
CDR3 DNA: TGTGCCAGTAGGAAGCATGTCCAGGGAGGGAACTATGGCTACACCTTC
CDR3 protein: CASRKHVQGGNYGYTF

D gene: TRBD1
clone size: few
V gene: TRBV12-3/TRBV12-4
J gene: TRBJ2-1
CDR3 DNA: TGTGCCAGCAGGGACAGGATGAACAATGAGCAGTTCTTC
CDR3 protein: CASRDRMNNEQFF

D gene: TRBD1
clone size: .
V gene: TRBV19
J gene: TRBJ1-5
CDR3 DNA: TGTGCCAGTAGTCCGAACCCGGGACAGGGGTGGAGCAATCAGCCCCAGCATTTT
CDR3 protein: CASSPNPGQGWSNQPQHF

D gene: TRBD1
clone size: .
V gene: TRBV5-1
J gene: TRBJ2-2
CDR3 DNA: TGCGCCAGCAGCTTAGGTGCAGGGGGTCACACCGGGGAGCTGTTTTTT
CDR3 protein: CASSLGAGGHTGELFF

D gene: .
clone size: .
V gene: TRBV3-1/TRBV3-2
J gene: TRBJ2-3
CDR3 DNA: TGTGCCAGCAGCCAAGTAATCAGGGGGGCAGATACGCAGTATTTT
CDR3 protein: CASSQVIRGADTQYF

D gene: .
clone size: once
V gene: TRBV19
J gene: TRBJ1-4
CDR3 DNA: TGTGCCAGTAGTATGGAGAGAGGAGGGGTGAAACTGTTTTTT
CDR3 protein: CASSMERGGVKLFF

D gene: TRBD2
clone size: .
V gene: TRBV27
J gene: TRBJ2-1
CDR3 DNA: TGTGCCAGCAGTTTATCCCCGCGGGGGAATGAGCAGTTCTTC
CDR3 protein: CASSLSPRGNEQFF

D gene: .
clone size: .
V gene: TRBV18
J gene: TRBJ2-3
CDR3 DNA: TGTGCCAGCTCATGGACAGACACAGATACGCAGTATTTT
CDR3 protein: CASSWTDTDTQYF

D gene: .
clone size: .
V gene: TRBV28
J gene: TRBJ1-5
CDR3 DNA: TGTGCCAGCACGGTCAGCAATCAGCCCCAGCATTTT
CDR3 protein: CASTVSNQPQHF

D gene: .
clone size: .
V gene: TRBV5-5
J gene: TRBJ2-4
CDR3 DNA: TGTGCCAGCAGCACCCGACAGGGAGGACAGTACTTC
CDR3 protein: CASSTRQGGQYF

D gene: TRBD1
clone size: .
V gene: TRBV6-6
J gene: TRBJ1-1
CDR3 DNA: TGTGCCAGCAGACCAACCGGACAGGTGAACACTGAAGCTTTCTTT
CDR3 protein: CASRPTGQVNTEAFF

D gene: TRBD1
clone size: few
V gene: TRBV4-2
J gene: TRBJ1-2
CDR3 DNA: TGTGCCAGCAGCCAAGACCACTCCAACTCGGGACAGGGAGGCTACACCTTC
CDR3 protein: CASSQDHSNSGQGGYTF

D gene: TRBD2
clone size: .
V gene: TRBV9
J gene: TRBJ2-2
CDR3 DNA: TGTGCCAGCAGCATCCCTAGCGGGAGGGCCACCGGGGAGCTGTTTTTT
CDR3 protein: CASSIPSGRATGELFF

D gene: .
clone size: .
V gene: TRBV3-1/TRBV3-2
J gene: TRBJ1-1
CDR3 DNA: TGTGCCAGCAGCCAACTACAGGGGAACACTGAAGCTTTCTTT
CDR3 protein: CASSQLQGNTEAFF

D gene: .
clone size: .
V gene: TRBV29-1
J gene: TRBJ2-1
CDR3 DNA: TGCAGCGTCTTATCCGGTATTATCAATGAGCAGTTCTTC
CDR3 protein: CSVLSGIINEQFF

D gene: TRBD2
clone size: .
V gene: TRBV28
J gene: TRBJ2-1
CDR3 DNA: TGTGCCAGCAGTTCTTCTCAGCGGGGTTACAATGAGCAGTTCTTC
CDR3 protein: CASSSSQRGYNEQFF

D gene: .
clone size: .
V gene: TRBV28
J gene: TRBJ2-3
CDR3 DNA: TGTGCCAGCAGTTTACCCGGGGGAGGAGATACGCAGTATTTT
CDR3 protein: CASSLPGGGDTQYF

D gene: .
clone size: .
V gene: TRBV7-2
J gene: TRBJ2-1
CDR3 DNA: TGTGCCAGCAGCCCGATACTATCGAGCGTACGGAATGAGCAGTTCTTC
CDR3 protein: CASSPILSSVRNEQFF

D gene: TRBD1
clone size: once
V gene: TRBV5-1
J gene: TRBJ2-7
CDR3 DNA: TGCGCCAGCAGCTTGGGGACAGGGAAGGGTTCGTACGAGCAGTACTTC
CDR3 protein: CASSLGTGKGSYEQYF

D gene: .
clone size: .
V gene: TRBV7-9
J gene: TRBJ1-6
CDR3 DNA: TGTGCCAGCAGCCAACAGACAGGCTCCTATAATTCACCCCTCCACTTT
CDR3 protein: CASSQQTGSYNSPLHF

D gene: .
clone size: .
V gene: TRBV6-2/TRBV6-3
J gene: TRBJ2-7
CDR3 DNA: TGTGCCAGCAGTTACCTCCTGGACGGGGACTACGAGCAGTACTTC
CDR3 protein: CASSYLLDGDYEQYF

D gene: TRBD2
clone size: .
V gene: TRBV7-2
J gene: TRBJ2-1
CDR3 DNA: TGTGCCAGCAGCTTACGCCCGGGGGGCTACAATGAGCAGTTCTTC
CDR3 protein: CASSLRPGGYNEQFF

D gene: TRBD1
clone size: .
V gene: TRBV2
J gene: TRBJ1-4
CDR3 DNA: TGTGCCAGCAGTACTACAGGGGGGCTAAATGAAAAACTGTTTTTT
CDR3 protein: CASSTTGGLNEKLFF

D gene: .
clone size: .
V gene: TRBV4-3
J gene: TRBJ1-5
CDR3 DNA: TGCGCCAGCAGCCAGGCTACAGGACCGAATCAGCCCCAGCATTTT
CDR3 protein: CASSQATGPNQPQHF

D gene: .
clone size: .
V gene: TRBV4-3
J gene: TRBJ1-5
CDR3 DNA: TGCGCCAGCAGCCCCGAGGGAGGTAGTCAGCCCCAGCATTTT
CDR3 protein: CASSPEGGSQPQHF

D gene: TRBD1
clone size: once
V gene: TRBV4-3
J gene: TRBJ1-5
CDR3 DNA: TGCGCCAGCAGCCAAGAACGGCAGGGGGGACAGCCCCAGCATTTT
CDR3 protein: CASSQERQGGQPQHF

D gene: TRBD1
clone size: .
V gene: TRBV7-2
J gene: TRBJ1-6
CDR3 DNA: TGTGCCAGCAGCTTAGGGAGCAGGGGGACCTATAATTCACCCCTCCACTTT
CDR3 protein: CASSLGSRGTYNSPLHF

D gene: .
clone size: .
V gene: TRBV6-6
J gene: TRBJ1-3
CDR3 DNA: TGTGCCAGCAGTTACAGTGACTCGGGAAACACCATATATTTT
CDR3 protein: CASSYSDSGNTIYF

D gene: TRBD1
clone size: .
V gene: TRBV7-8
J gene: TRBJ2-1
CDR3 DNA: TGTGCCAGCAGCCCTATAGGATGGGGACAGGGGGGGCATGAGCAGTTCTTC
CDR3 protein: CASSPIGWGQGGHEQFF

D gene: TRBD1
clone size: .
V gene: TRBV10-3
J gene: TRBJ2-2
CDR3 DNA: TGTGCCATCAGGGGACAGGGTGGTACCGGGGAGCTGTTTTTT
CDR3 protein: CAIRGQGGTGELFF

D gene: TRBD1
clone size: few
V gene: TRBV27
J gene: TRBJ1-2
CDR3 DNA: TGTGCCAGCAGTAGTGGGACAGGGCCCTATGGCTACACCTTC
CDR3 protein: CASSSGTGPYGYTF

D gene: .
clone size: once
V gene: TRBV30
J gene: TRBJ2-3
CDR3 DNA: TGTGCCTGGAGTGTACAGGGTGGCGCGCAGTATTTT
CDR3 protein: CAWSVQGGAQYF

D gene: .
clone size: once
V gene: TRBV6-2/TRBV6-3
J gene: TRBJ1-1
CDR3 DNA: TGTGCCAGCAGTCTCGAGCAGGGCGATACTGAAGCTTTCTTT
CDR3 protein: CASSLEQGDTEAFF

D gene: TRBD2
clone size: .
V gene: TRBV2
J gene: TRBJ2-2
CDR3 DNA: TGTGCCAGCAGTGATGTGGTAGCGGGCACCGGGGAGCTGTTTTTT
CDR3 protein: CASSDVVAGTGELFF

D gene: .
clone size: .
V gene: TRBV7-2
J gene: TRBJ2-7
CDR3 DNA: TGTGCCAGCGGAGGACAGGCGGGACTCTACGAGCAGTACTTC
CDR3 protein: CASGGQAGLYEQYF